These T cell receptor beta chains were read from a single sample in a study of blood T cell repertoires in COVID-19. Libraries were prepared by immunoSEQ multiplex PCR; TCRdb keeps only in-frame clonotypes and omits some of them. Among about 220,000 clones, around 82% were seen once, and the ten largest hold roughly 2.3%. Sequencing was done on a sample of peripheral blood. Receptors originate from a woman aged 55 to 70 with acute or convalescent COVID-19. Each CDR3 is given with its conserved first and last residue. D genes are given only for firm matches. Expanded clones are given a class, and other clones once, few, many or no size at all.

D: TRBD2
J: TRBJ2-3
size: -
V: TRBV9
length: 16
CDR3: CASSVSSGGGLDTQYF
DNA: TGTGCCAGCAGCGTATCTAGCGGGGGGGGTTTAGATACGCAGTATTTT

D: TRBD2
J: TRBJ2-2
size: -
V: TRBV4-1
length: 16
CDR3: CASSQQERGGAGELFF
DNA: TGCGCCAGCAGCCAACAGGAGCGGGGGGGTGCCGGGGAGCTGTTTTTT

D: TRBD2
J: TRBJ2-1
size: -
V: TRBV9
length: 16
CDR3: CASSVAPAGGLDEQFF
DNA: TGTGCCAGCAGCGTTGCCCCAGCGGGGGGCCTGGATGAGCAGTTCTTC

D: -
J: TRBJ2-3
size: -
V: TRBV3-1/TRBV3-2
length: 17
CDR3: CASSLLGHPPGSDTQYF
DNA: TGTGCCAGCAGCTTATTGGGACATCCGCCTGGATCAGATACGCAGTATTTT

D: -
J: TRBJ1-6
size: -
V: TRBV18
length: 16
CDR3: CASSPQGSSYNSPLHF
DNA: TGTGCCAGCTCACCTCAGGGGAGCTCCTATAATTCACCCCTCCACTTT

D: TRBD1
J: TRBJ1-5
size: -
V: TRBV19
length: 12
CDR3: CASNDRAQPQHF
DNA: TGTGCCAGTAACGACAGGGCTCAGCCCCAGCATTTT

D: -
J: TRBJ1-5
size: -
V: TRBV4-1
length: 15
CDR3: CASSQAEYSNQPQHF
DNA: TGCGCCAGCAGCCAAGCCGAGTATAGCAATCAGCCCCAGCATTTT

D: -
J: TRBJ1-5
size: -
V: TRBV5-1
length: 15
CDR3: CASNQSGNGCLPQHF
DNA: TGCGCCAGCAATCAGTCAGGGAACGGATGTTTGCCCCAGCATTTT

D: -
J: TRBJ2-1
size: -
V: TRBV12-5
length: 15
CDR3: CASGYRTLRHMKQFF
DNA: TGTGCTAGTGGTTACCGGACTCTCCGCCACATGAAGCAGTTCTTC

D: -
J: TRBJ2-1
size: -
V: TRBV5-6
length: 13
CDR3: CASSLEVANEQFF
DNA: TGTGCCAGCAGCTTGGAGGTAGCAAATGAGCAGTTCTTC

D: -
J: TRBJ1-2
size: -
V: TRBV21-1
length: 14
CDR3: CASSTTTGNYGYTF
DNA: TGTGCCAGCAGCACCACTACAGGGAACTATGGCTACACCTTC

D: -
J: TRBJ1-6
size: -
V: TRBV30
length: 18
CDR3: CAWSVRRGFSGYNSPLHF
DNA: TGTGCCTGGAGTGTACGGCGGGGGTTTTCGGGCTATAATTCACCCCTCCACTTT

D: TRBD2
J: TRBJ2-7
size: -
V: TRBV4-2
length: 16
CDR3: CASSQDRGSGGYEQYF
DNA: TGTGCCAGCAGCCAAGATAGGGGGAGCGGGGGTTACGAGCAGTACTTC

D: TRBD2
J: TRBJ2-1
size: -
V: TRBV5-5
length: 17
CDR3: CASSLTLLGLATNEQFF
DNA: TGTGCCAGCAGCTTGACTCTTTTGGGACTAGCGACGAATGAGCAGTTCTTC

D: -
J: TRBJ1-1
size: -
V: TRBV19
length: 14
CDR3: CASSSGVGNTEAFF
DNA: TGTGCCAGTAGTAGCGGGGTTGGGAACACTGAAGCTTTCTTT

D: TRBD2
J: TRBJ2-7
size: once
V: TRBV5-4
length: 15
CDR3: CASSSGLADSYEQYF
DNA: TGTGCCAGCAGCTCCGGACTAGCGGATTCCTACGAGCAGTACTTC

D: TRBD1
J: TRBJ1-6
size: few
V: TRBV5-5
length: 13
CDR3: CASSSLTGSPLHF
DNA: TGTGCCAGCAGCTCGCTGACAGGGTCACCCCTCCACTTT

D: -
J: TRBJ1-6
size: -
V: TRBV3-1/TRBV3-2
length: 16
CDR3: CASSQGGGRTNSPLHF
DNA: TGTGCCAGCAGCCAAGGGGGGGGGCGGACTAATTCACCCCTCCACTTT

D: -
J: TRBJ1-1
size: -
V: TRBV2
length: 13
CDR3: CASSEQVNTEAFF
DNA: TGTGCCAGCAGTGAACAGGTGAACACTGAAGCTTTCTTT

D: TRBD2
J: TRBJ2-1
size: few
V: TRBV2
length: 14
CDR3: CASLVGGRNNEQFF
DNA: TGTGCCAGCCTGGTCGGGGGGAGAAACAATGAGCAGTTCTTC

D: -
J: TRBJ1-1
size: few
V: TRBV19
length: 14
CDR3: CASSIDVPYTEAFF
DNA: TGTGCCAGTAGTATAGACGTCCCCTACACTGAAGCTTTCTTT

D: -
J: TRBJ1-6
size: few
V: TRBV5-1
length: 15
CDR3: CASSAGQIYNSPLHF
DNA: TGCGCCAGCAGCGCAGGACAGATCTATAATTCACCCCTCCACTTT

D: TRBD2
J: TRBJ2-3
size: -
V: TRBV10-3
length: 14
CDR3: CAIKRGSDTDTQYF
DNA: TGTGCCATCAAGCGGGGGTCTGACACAGATACGCAGTATTTT

D: TRBD2
J: TRBJ2-1
size: -
V: TRBV5-6
length: 16
CDR3: CASSRTSGGAFEEQFF
DNA: TGTGCCAGCAGCAGGACTAGCGGGGGGGCATTTGAAGAGCAGTTCTTC

D: TRBD1
J: TRBJ1-1
size: -
V: TRBV5-1
length: 17
CDR3: CASSLAGTGVMNTEAFF
DNA: TGCGCCAGCAGTCTCGCCGGGACAGGGGTGATGAACACTGAAGCTTTCTTT

D: -
J: TRBJ2-3
size: -
V: TRBV7-2
length: 16
CDR3: CASSLALIGATDTQYF
DNA: TGTGCCAGCAGCTTAGCGTTAATAGGGGCCACAGATACGCAGTATTTT

D: -
J: TRBJ2-3
size: -
V: TRBV4-3
length: 18
CDR3: CASSQADDSHFSTDTQYF
DNA: TGCGCCAGCAGCCAGGCGGACGACAGCCACTTTAGCACAGATACGCAGTATTTT

D: TRBD1
J: TRBJ2-3
size: -
V: TRBV19
length: 16
CDR3: CASTTPGTGGADTQYF
DNA: TGTGCCAGTACTACTCCCGGGACAGGGGGCGCAGATACGCAGTATTTT

D: -
J: TRBJ2-2
size: -
V: TRBV2
length: 13
CDR3: CASSVKNTGELFF
DNA: TGTGCCAGCAGTGTTAAAAACACCGGGGAGCTGTTTTTT

D: TRBD1
J: TRBJ1-4
size: once
V: TRBV30
length: 15
CDR3: CAWSPLGQVNEKLFF
DNA: TGTGCCTGGAGTCCACTAGGACAGGTTAATGAAAAACTGTTTTTT

D: TRBD1
J: TRBJ1-2
size: -
V: TRBV3-1/TRBV3-2
length: 14
CDR3: CASSPTQGARGYTF
DNA: TGTGCCAGCAGTCCAACTCAGGGGGCGCGTGGCTACACCTTC

D: TRBD2
J: TRBJ2-1
size: -
V: TRBV7-2
length: 17
CDR3: CASSLGPSGAQGNEQFF
DNA: TGTGCCAGCAGCTTAGGGCCTAGCGGGGCCCAGGGGAATGAGCAGTTCTTC

D: TRBD1
J: TRBJ1-2
size: -
V: TRBV3-1/TRBV3-2
length: 21
CDR3: CASSQETVIGTVPISNYGYTF
DNA: TGTGCCAGCAGCCAAGAAACCGTGATCGGGACAGTTCCTATTTCCAACTATGGCTACACCTTC

D: TRBD1
J: TRBJ2-7
size: -
V: TRBV11-2
length: 14
CDR3: CASSSGTGSSEQYF
DNA: TGTGCCAGCAGCTCAGGGACAGGGTCGTCCGAGCAGTACTTC

D: -
J: TRBJ1-5
size: -
V: TRBV21-1
length: 14
CDR3: CASSKDRGHQPQHF
DNA: TGTGCCAGCAGCAAGGACAGGGGCCATCAGCCCCAGCATTTT

D: TRBD2
J: TRBJ2-1
size: -
V: TRBV4-1
length: 19
CDR3: CASSLEWASGGSSYNEQFF
DNA: TGCGCCAGCAGCCTCGAATGGGCCAGCGGGGGAAGCTCCTACAATGAGCAGTTCTTC

D: TRBD1
J: TRBJ1-2
size: -
V: TRBV10-3
length: 12
CDR3: CAIYDRDDGYTF
DNA: TGTGCCATCTATGACAGGGACGATGGCTACACCTTC

D: -
J: TRBJ1-1
size: -
V: TRBV13
length: 14
CDR3: CASSYPAGNTEAFF
DNA: TGTGCCAGCAGCTACCCAGCGGGGAACACTGAAGCTTTCTTT

D: -
J: TRBJ1-1
size: -
V: TRBV10-3
length: 13
CDR3: CATKAGANTEAFF
DNA: TGTGCCACAAAGGCAGGGGCAAACACTGAAGCTTTCTTT

D: TRBD2
J: TRBJ2-7
size: few
V: TRBV24-1
length: 13
CDR3: CATLGTSDYEQYF
DNA: TGTGCCACCCTTGGGACTAGCGACTACGAGCAGTACTTC

D: -
J: TRBJ1-2
size: -
V: TRBV4-1
length: 15
CDR3: CASSRTTGMVDGYTF
DNA: TGCGCCAGCAGCCGAACGACAGGTATGGTCGATGGCTACACCTTC

D: -
J: TRBJ2-6
size: -
V: TRBV29-1
length: 16
CDR3: CSVFLRGESGANVLTF
DNA: TGCAGCGTTTTTCTAAGGGGCGAATCTGGGGCCAACGTCCTGACTTTC

D: -
J: TRBJ1-1
size: -
V: TRBV12-5
length: 19
CDR3: CASGLVPHSLTGFWTEAFF
DNA: TGTGCTAGTGGTTTGGTACCCCACTCATTGACAGGTTTTTGGACTGAAGCTTTCTTT

D: -
J: TRBJ1-1
size: -
V: TRBV5-6
length: 13
CDR3: CASSLGTPTNSIF
DNA: TGTGCCAGCAGCTTAGGGACACCGACTAATAGCATCTTT

D: -
J: TRBJ1-3
size: -
V: TRBV19
length: 15
CDR3: CASSMQRAAGNTIYF
DNA: TGTGCCAGTAGTATGCAGCGGGCAGCTGGAAACACCATATATTTT